This T cell receptor (beta chain) was profiled in a study of CXCR3-negative and CXCR3-positive naive CD8 T cells. Through 5' RACE with UMI labels, the TRB cDNA libraries were prepared. TCRdb re-called the 5' RACE reads and gives one entry per CDR3 protein, without DNA. Its table lists over 100,000 distinct CDR3 sequences. Sequencing was carried out using naive CXCR3- CD8+ T cells from blood. Specified subset: CD45RO-CCR7+CD27+CD95- naive CD8+ T cells lacking CXCR3 (TNR3-). This sequence originates from a human donor in good health. Some clones in this sample may be carry-over from other donors' samples.

The CDR3 is CASSFAPSGGNYEQYF. The chain is built from TRBV6-5 and TRBJ2-7; the D call from TCRdb, TRBD2, cannot be confirmed without DNA. This CDR3 comprises 16 residues. CDR1 and CDR2 from the germline V gene are MNHEY and SVGAGI.